The rows below give T cell receptor beta chains drawn from one sample of a study of shared clonotypes between healthy human individuals. Sequenced by immunoSEQ multiplex PCR; TCRdb stores in-frame clones only, minus some. This sample has 1,500,000 or so clones, with 98% found just once. Material: naive CD4+ T cells sorted from blood. The receptors come from a man younger than 40 in good health. Each CDR3 is given with its conserved first and last residue. D genes are given only for firm matches. The size entry is marked missing in some rows and otherwise reads once, few, many or a size class.

v_gene: TRBV5-4; d_gene: -; abundance: -; j_gene: TRBJ2-2; CDR3aa: CAVSFVGGPTGELFF; CDR3nt: TGTGCAGTCAGCTTTGTCGGGGGGCCGACCGGGGAGCTGTTTTTT
v_gene: TRBV29-1; d_gene: TRBD1; abundance: once; j_gene: TRBJ2-5; CDR3aa: CSATGGAETQYF; CDR3nt: TGCAGCGCTACAGGGGGCGCAGAGACCCAGTACTTC
v_gene: TRBV7-9; d_gene: -; abundance: -; j_gene: TRBJ2-3; CDR3aa: CASSLFPRRDTQYF; CDR3nt: TGTGCCAGCAGCTTATTCCCGAGGCGGGATACGCAGTATTTT
v_gene: TRBV7-9; d_gene: -; abundance: -; j_gene: TRBJ2-3; CDR3aa: CASSLGGEVTDTQYF; CDR3nt: TGTGCCAGCAGCTTAGGAGGGGAAGTCACAGATACGCAGTATTTT
v_gene: TRBV7-2; d_gene: -; abundance: -; j_gene: TRBJ2-2; CDR3aa: CASSLEFGLAGELFF; CDR3nt: TGTGCCAGCAGCTTAGAGTTTGGGTTAGCCGGGGAGCTGTTTTTT
v_gene: TRBV10-3; d_gene: -; abundance: -; j_gene: TRBJ1-5; CDR3aa: CAISESRQANQPQHF; CDR3nt: TGTGCCATCAGTGAGTCGAGACAGGCTAATCAGCCCCAGCATTTT
v_gene: TRBV11-2; d_gene: -; abundance: once; j_gene: TRBJ2-3; CDR3aa: CASSLWEISTDTQYF; CDR3nt: TGTGCCAGCAGCTTGTGGGAGATAAGCACAGATACGCAGTATTTT
v_gene: TRBV29-1; d_gene: -; abundance: -; j_gene: TRBJ2-1; CDR3aa: CSVEGQGGYNEQFF; CDR3nt: TGCAGCGTTGAAGGGCAGGGGGGCTACAATGAGCAGTTCTTC
v_gene: TRBV28; d_gene: -; abundance: -; j_gene: TRBJ2-3; CDR3aa: CASTSAWVGETDTQYF; CDR3nt: TGTGCCAGCACCTCTGCCTGGGTGGGAGAAACAGATACGCAGTATTTT
v_gene: TRBV7-8; d_gene: TRBD2; abundance: -; j_gene: TRBJ2-2; CDR3aa: CASSPSGGRRTGELFF; CDR3nt: TGTGCCAGCAGCCCAAGTGGCGGGAGAAGGACCGGGGAGCTGTTTTTT
v_gene: TRBV7-2; d_gene: TRBD1; abundance: -; j_gene: TRBJ2-7; CDR3aa: CASSLAGDRAHEQYF; CDR3nt: TGTGCCAGCAGCTTAGCAGGGGACAGGGCCCACGAGCAGTACTTC
v_gene: TRBV2; d_gene: -; abundance: once; j_gene: TRBJ1-3; CDR3aa: CASSQEAAVRGNTIYF; CDR3nt: TGTGCCAGCAGTCAAGAAGCGGCAGTCCGTGGAAACACCATATATTTT
v_gene: TRBV5-1; d_gene: -; abundance: -; j_gene: TRBJ2-7; CDR3aa: CATSSSPDYEQYF; CDR3nt: TGCGCCACCTCCTCCAGCCCCGACTACGAGCAGTACTTC
v_gene: TRBV28; d_gene: TRBD1; abundance: -; j_gene: TRBJ2-1; CDR3aa: CASSFEGANEQFF; CDR3nt: TGTGCCAGCAGTTTTGAGGGGGCGAATGAGCAGTTCTTC
v_gene: TRBV6-1; d_gene: -; abundance: -; j_gene: TRBJ2-3; CDR3aa: CASSVDNGGTQYF; CDR3nt: TGTGCCAGCAGTGTAGACAACGGGGGCACGCAGTATTTT
v_gene: TRBV19; d_gene: -; abundance: -; j_gene: TRBJ2-6; CDR3aa: CASSMTTGSGANVLTF; CDR3nt: TGTGCCAGTAGTATGACCACAGGCTCTGGGGCCAACGTCCTGACTTTC
v_gene: TRBV5-1; d_gene: TRBD1; abundance: few; j_gene: TRBJ1-2; CDR3aa: CASSATGANYGYTF; CDR3nt: TGCGCCAGCAGCGCCACAGGGGCCAACTATGGCTACACCTTC
v_gene: TRBV27; d_gene: -; abundance: -; j_gene: TRBJ2-5; CDR3aa: CASRRTQGFLQETQYF; CDR3nt: TGTGCCAGCAGGCGGACTCAGGGATTCCTACAAGAGACCCAGTACTTC
v_gene: TRBV11-2; d_gene: TRBD2; abundance: -; j_gene: TRBJ2-7; CDR3aa: CASSPFPLGREGNYEQYF; CDR3nt: TGTGCCAGCAGCCCTTTTCCCCTTGGACGGGAGGGGAACTACGAGCAGTACTTC
v_gene: TRBV11-2; d_gene: -; abundance: -; j_gene: TRBJ2-1; CDR3aa: CASSSRLGHSYNEQFF; CDR3nt: TGTGCCAGCAGCTCCCGACTCGGGCACTCCTACAATGAGCAGTTCTTC
v_gene: TRBV2; d_gene: -; abundance: -; j_gene: TRBJ2-2; CDR3aa: CASSNPDSSGELFF; CDR3nt: TGTGCCAGCAGTAACCCTGACTCCTCCGGGGAGCTGTTTTTT
v_gene: TRBV19; d_gene: -; abundance: -; j_gene: TRBJ2-7; CDR3aa: CASSGHSGDEQYF; CDR3nt: TGTGCCAGTAGTGGGCACTCCGGGGACGAGCAGTACTTC
v_gene: TRBV7-9; d_gene: -; abundance: -; j_gene: TRBJ2-7; CDR3aa: CASSLHDYEQYF; CDR3nt: TGTGCCAGCAGCCTTCACGACTACGAGCAGTACTTC
v_gene: TRBV4-2; d_gene: -; abundance: once; j_gene: TRBJ1-2; CDR3aa: CASSMWRKTYGYTF; CDR3nt: TGTGCCAGCAGCATGTGGCGAAAGACCTATGGCTACACCTTC
v_gene: TRBV9; d_gene: -; abundance: -; j_gene: TRBJ2-3; CDR3aa: CASSVRRVEDTQYF; CDR3nt: TGTGCCAGCAGCGTAAGGAGAGTCGAGGATACGCAGTATTTT
v_gene: TRBV7-2; d_gene: -; abundance: -; j_gene: TRBJ2-2; CDR3aa: CASSPRTGLMAGELFF; CDR3nt: TGTGCCAGCAGCCCCAGGACCGGACTGATGGCCGGGGAGCTGTTTTTT
v_gene: TRBV5-1; d_gene: TRBD1; abundance: -; j_gene: TRBJ1-5; CDR3aa: CASSADRDQPQHF; CDR3nt: TGCGCCAGCAGCGCTGACAGGGATCAGCCCCAGCATTTT
v_gene: TRBV28; d_gene: -; abundance: -; j_gene: TRBJ1-1; CDR3aa: CASRSPGQGFTEAFF; CDR3nt: TGTGCCAGCAGATCCCCCGGGCAGGGTTTCACTGAAGCTTTCTTT
v_gene: TRBV29-1; d_gene: -; abundance: -; j_gene: TRBJ2-3; CDR3aa: CSLGGYNTDTQYF; CDR3nt: TGCAGCCTTGGGGGGTATAACACAGATACGCAGTATTTT
v_gene: TRBV5-1; d_gene: TRBD2; abundance: -; j_gene: TRBJ2-7; CDR3aa: CASSIARTSRNYEQYF; CDR3nt: TGCGCCAGCAGCATTGCCCGGACTAGCAGGAACTACGAGCAGTACTTC
v_gene: TRBV9; d_gene: -; abundance: -; j_gene: TRBJ2-1; CDR3aa: CASSGGGPQFF; CDR3nt: TGTGCCAGCAGCGGGGGAGGTCCACAGTTCTTC
v_gene: TRBV9; d_gene: TRBD2; abundance: -; j_gene: TRBJ2-5; CDR3aa: CASSVGLAGSEETQYF; CDR3nt: TGTGCCAGCAGCGTAGGACTAGCGGGGTCCGAAGAGACCCAGTACTTC
v_gene: TRBV7-2; d_gene: -; abundance: -; j_gene: TRBJ2-3; CDR3aa: CASSPSNTQYF; CDR3nt: TGTGCCAGCAGCCCTAGTAATACGCAGTATTTT
v_gene: TRBV5-5; d_gene: -; abundance: -; j_gene: TRBJ1-2; CDR3aa: CASSLRGQPGDEWYGYTF; CDR3nt: TGTGCCAGCAGCTTGAGGGGCCAACCGGGGGACGAGTGGTATGGCTACACCTTC
v_gene: TRBV2; d_gene: -; abundance: -; j_gene: TRBJ1-5; CDR3aa: CASTTGQYSNQPQHF; CDR3nt: TGTGCCAGCACTACTGGGCAATATAGCAATCAGCCCCAGCATTTT
v_gene: TRBV10-3; d_gene: TRBD1; abundance: -; j_gene: TRBJ1-4; CDR3aa: CAISGGQAEKLFF; CDR3nt: TGTGCCATCAGTGGGGGACAGGCCGAAAAACTGTTTTTT
v_gene: TRBV5-6; d_gene: TRBD1; abundance: once; j_gene: TRBJ2-5; CDR3aa: CASSATQGPETQYF; CDR3nt: TGTGCCAGCAGCGCTACACAGGGGCCGGAGACCCAGTACTTC
v_gene: TRBV5-6; d_gene: TRBD1; abundance: -; j_gene: TRBJ2-7; CDR3aa: CASSLGGDSTYEQYF; CDR3nt: TGTGCCAGCAGCTTGGGAGGGGACAGTACCTACGAGCAGTACTTC
v_gene: TRBV4-1; d_gene: TRBD1; abundance: once; j_gene: TRBJ2-4; CDR3aa: CASSQDEPPRQGSKNIQYF; CDR3nt: TGCGCCAGCAGCCAAGACGAACCCCCCCGACAGGGTTCCAAAAACATTCAGTACTTC
v_gene: TRBV5-1; d_gene: -; abundance: -; j_gene: TRBJ2-3; CDR3aa: CASSLGGTPTDTQYF; CDR3nt: TGCGCCAGCAGCTTGGGGGGGACACCGACAGATACGCAGTATTTT
v_gene: TRBV2; d_gene: TRBD1; abundance: -; j_gene: TRBJ1-1; CDR3aa: CASSERAAGGGRTEAFF; CDR3nt: TGTGCCAGCAGTGAAAGGGCCGCAGGGGGCGGAAGGACTGAAGCTTTCTTT
v_gene: TRBV6-1; d_gene: TRBD1; abundance: -; j_gene: TRBJ1-1; CDR3aa: CASSAGTANTEAFF; CDR3nt: TGTGCCAGCAGTGCCGGGACAGCCAACACTGAAGCTTTCTTT
v_gene: TRBV5-1; d_gene: -; abundance: once; j_gene: TRBJ1-1; CDR3aa: CASSPTVGEAFF; CDR3nt: TGCGCCAGCAGCCCGACAGTTGGTGAAGCTTTCTTT
v_gene: TRBV20-1; d_gene: -; abundance: -; j_gene: TRBJ2-1; CDR3aa: CSARLINEQFF; CDR3nt: TGCAGTGCTAGACTGATCAATGAGCAGTTCTTC
v_gene: TRBV5-5; d_gene: -; abundance: -; j_gene: TRBJ2-1; CDR3aa: CASSLKWSPNNEQFF; CDR3nt: TGTGCCAGCAGCTTAAAGTGGAGCCCGAACAATGAGCAGTTCTTC
v_gene: TRBV5-1; d_gene: TRBD2; abundance: -; j_gene: TRBJ2-2; CDR3aa: CASSLDGSLAGDTGELFF; CDR3nt: TGCGCCAGCAGCTTGGACGGTAGCCTAGCGGGAGATACCGGGGAGCTGTTTTTT
v_gene: TRBV7-8; d_gene: -; abundance: -; j_gene: TRBJ1-3; CDR3aa: CASSLAIQALGGNTIYF; CDR3nt: TGTGCCAGCAGCTTAGCGATACAGGCCCTAGGAGGAAACACCATATATTTT
v_gene: TRBV25-1; d_gene: TRBD2; abundance: -; j_gene: TRBJ2-3; CDR3aa: CASRLADSSTDTQYF; CDR3nt: TGTGCCAGCAGACTAGCGGACTCTAGCACAGATACGCAGTATTTT
v_gene: TRBV5-4; d_gene: -; abundance: -; j_gene: TRBJ1-1; CDR3aa: CASSLEASRDTEAFF; CDR3nt: TGTGCCAGCAGCTTGGAAGCAAGCCGGGATACTGAAGCTTTCTTT
v_gene: TRBV19; d_gene: TRBD2; abundance: -; j_gene: TRBJ2-3; CDR3aa: CASRSGRVDTQYF; CDR3nt: TGTGCCAGCAGGAGCGGGAGAGTAGATACGCAGTATTTT
v_gene: TRBV18; d_gene: -; abundance: -; j_gene: TRBJ1-4; CDR3aa: CASSPRAATNEKLFF; CDR3nt: TGTGCCAGCTCACCACGGGCGGCAACTAATGAAAAACTGTTTTTT
v_gene: TRBV30; d_gene: TRBD2; abundance: -; j_gene: TRBJ2-7; CDR3aa: CAWRLTSGSSYEQYF; CDR3nt: TGTGCCTGGAGACTGACTAGCGGGAGTTCCTACGAGCAGTACTTC
v_gene: TRBV5-4; d_gene: -; abundance: -; j_gene: TRBJ2-5; CDR3aa: CASSLGASGQETQYF; CDR3nt: TGTGCCAGCAGCCTGGGGGCTAGCGGACAAGAGACCCAGTACTTC
v_gene: TRBV9; d_gene: -; abundance: -; j_gene: TRBJ2-7; CDR3aa: CASSVGASLYEQYF; CDR3nt: TGTGCCAGCAGCGTAGGGGCTAGCCTGTACGAGCAGTACTTC
v_gene: TRBV7-9; d_gene: -; abundance: -; j_gene: TRBJ2-3; CDR3aa: CASSLPGVGKDTQYF; CDR3nt: TGTGCCAGCAGCCTACCAGGGGTGGGGAAAGATACGCAGTATTTT
v_gene: TRBV2; d_gene: -; abundance: -; j_gene: TRBJ1-2; CDR3aa: CASSEFSRAVLYGYTF; CDR3nt: TGTGCCAGCAGTGAATTTTCTCGGGCCGTGCTCTATGGCTACACCTTC
v_gene: TRBV10-3; d_gene: TRBD2; abundance: -; j_gene: TRBJ2-1; CDR3aa: CAISESGLAGYEQFF; CDR3nt: TGTGCCATCAGTGAGTCGGGACTAGCGGGATATGAGCAGTTCTTC